The 13 T cell receptor beta chains reported below all come from one sample, sequenced in a study of T cell responses to AZD1222 COVID-19 vaccine. Sequencing used immunoSEQ multiplex PCR; TCRdb keeps in-frame clones, though not all of them. The table has approximately 190,000 clones, roughly 93% seen once. The sequencing used peripheral blood, collected on day 0 of AZD1222 vaccination. The receptor source for this set is an adult in good health.

This clone was recorded once. This chain connects TRBV19 to TRBJ1-1, with D hard to call. V lost 9 bases to trimming and J lost 0 bases, with 11 bases between them. The CDR3 has 13 residues. From germline, CDR1 is LNHDA and CDR2 SQIVND (reference sequence). The DNA of the CDR3 is TGTGCCAGCCGGATCAGCATGAACACTGAAGCTTTCTTT. This codes for CASRISMNTEAFF.

This chain connects TRBV9 to TRBJ2-2; D is tentatively TRBD1 or TRBD2 (6 bases each). V dropped 0 bases and J dropped 3 bases, with 9 bases sitting between them. Germline assignment: CDR1 SGDLS and CDR2 YYNGEE. This CDR3 spans 15 amino acids. CDR3 residues: CASSVEGGHTGELFF. CDR3 nucleotide sequence: TGTGCCAGCAGCGTAGAGGGGGGACACACCGGGGAGCTGTTTTTT.

The rearrangement joins TRBV29-1 to TRBJ1-1; no definite D call. Germline V lookup: CDR1 SQVTM, CDR2 ANQGSEA. CDR3 length equals 12 residues. V was cut by 3 bases and J by 6 bases, with 11 bases left in between. The DNA of the CDR3 is TGCAGCGTTGATGGGGTAGGTTCTGAAGCTTTCTTT. Its translation is CSVDGVGSEAFF.

The chain couples TRBV19 to TRBJ1-3; TRBD1 aligns across 7 bases. J lost 5 bases, V lost 9 bases, and 13 bases had no gene match. There are 15 residues in the CDR3. Germline assignment: CDR1 LNHDA and CDR2 SQIVND (reference sequence). The CDR3 nucleotides are TGTGCCAGCGCCTTAAACAGGGGAGAAAGAAACACCATATATTTT. Its protein product is CASALNRGERNTIYF.

The chain combines TRBV18 with TRBJ2-1; tentatively, D is TRBD1 (6 bases). Trimming stripped 5 bases from V and 8 bases from J, with 10 bases between. Germline V CDR1 and CDR2: KGHSH, LQKENI. The CDR3 contains 12 residues. CDR3 region: CASSIQGHEQFF. CDR3 bases: TGTGCCAGCTCAATACAGGGCCATGAGCAGTTCTTC.

The rearrangement links TRBV7-9 to TRBJ1-1; 8 bases agree with TRBD1. Germline CDR1 and CDR2: SEHNR and FQNEAQ (reference sequence). The CDR3 runs to 14 residues. V gave up 3 bases and J gave up 1 base; unmatched junction bases: 1. The CDR3 spells CASSFGQGNTEAFF. The DNA of the CDR3 is TGTGCCAGCAGCTTTGGACAGGGGAACACTGAAGCTTTCTTT.

The chain links TRBV19 to TRBJ1-5; D gene unclear. Trimming shortened V by 5 bases and J by 3 bases, and 8 bases separated the two germline ends. Germline loops: CDR1 LNHDA, CDR2 SQIVND (reference sequence). The length of the CDR3 is 13 residues. The DNA of the CDR3 is TGTGCCAGTAGTCGGCAGAACAATCAGCCCCAGCATTTT. Its translation: CASSRQNNQPQHF.

Written as DNA, the CDR3 is TGTGCCACCAGGCCGGGGGCGCGGGTCTACGAGCAGTACTTC. Translating gives CATRPGARVYEQYF. The V call is TRBV15, the J call TRBJ2-7; TRBD1 or TRBD2 may be the D gene (6 bases each). Germline V gene sequence: CDR1 LNHNV, CDR2 YYDKDF (reference sequence). This CDR3 has 14 amino acids. V lost 6 bases to trimming and J lost 3 bases, with 15 bases between them.

The chain has TRBV7-2 and TRBJ1-3, with a weak D call TRBD1 (5 bases). This CDR3 comprises 19 residues. V lost 0 bases and J lost 0, with 18 bases in between. Germline-derived CDR1 and CDR2 are SGHTA and FQGNSA. The CDR3 loop is CASSLARPGTTGSGNTIYF. The CDR3, as DNA: TGTGCCAGCAGCTTAGCGAGACCCGGGACTACGGGCTCTGGAAACACCATATATTTT.

This chain uses TRBV7-3 with TRBJ2-3; maybe TRBD2 (6 bases). The CDR3 extends over 15 amino acids. Germline-derived CDR1 and CDR2 are SGHTA and FQGTGA. Trimming removed 5 bases at V and 6 bases at J, with 18 bases between. The DNA for the CDR3 is TGTGCCAGCAGCCCCGGCGCGGGAAATTGGGATACGCAGTATTTT. Translation gives CASSPGAGNWDTQYF.

The table lists this clone with a count of one. The J gene is TRBJ2-7, the V gene TRBV25-1, with D maybe TRBD2 (5 bases). The V gene lost 1 base and the J gene lost 7 bases, with 8 bases spanning the gap. The CDR3 consists of 12 residues. Germline V gives CDR1 MGHDK, CDR2 SYGVNS. The DNA for the CDR3 is TGTGCCAGCAGTGAATGGTCGGGGGAGCAGTACTTC. This sequence encodes CASSEWSGEQYF.

The rearrangement links TRBV19 to TRBJ2-7; D possibly corresponds to TRBD2 (5 bases). The CDR3 runs to 15 residues. Trimming shortened V by 6 bases and J by 0 bases, and 15 bases separated the two germline ends. Germline V gene lookup returns CDR1 LNHDA and CDR2 SQIVND (reference sequence). The CDR3 coding sequence is TGTGCCAGTAGCCTTAGGGTCGGGGACTCCTACGAGCAGTACTTC. Its protein product is CASSLRVGDSYEQYF.

This chain joins TRBV21-1 and TRBJ2-1; TRBD2 was called by the table and not checked on the DNA. TRBV21-1 is flagged as a pseudogene. The CDR3 spans 19 residues. CDR3 in DNA: TGTGCCAGCAGCAAAGAAGAAGGGTTGTGGCGGGAGCGAAACAATGAGCAGTTCTTC. Protein sequence: CASSKEEGLWRERNNEQFF.